Shown below are 2 T cell receptor beta chains from a single sample sequenced in a study of beta chain features in type 1 diabetes. The study's findings and limits: Shorter TCRB CDR3s, moderately but significantly so, marked every one of the four CD4+ subsets in Type 1 diabetes patients.

Sequenced material consisted of expressed TCRB transcripts (all of the isolated RNA was reverse transcribed). The protocol was immunoSEQ multiplex PCR, while the TCRdb copy is restricted to in-frame clones and leaves out a portion. Seen here are under 200,000 clones, 9% to 12% observed once, and the top ten hold 0.45% to 0.6%. For these TCRs, the target antigens are not known. The sequenced material came from central memory CD4+ T cells from blood. These receptors originate from a man aged 30 to 45 with type 1 diabetes.

V is TRBV15 and J is TRBJ2-5; TRBD2 is a possible D gene (5 bases). The CDR3 is made up of 16 amino acids. The ends were cut back, 0 bases at V and 5 bases at J, with 16 bases in the middle. CDR1 LNHNV and CDR2 YYDKDF come from the germline V gene (reference sequence). CDR3 region: CATSRDKGGPGETQYF. CDR3 DNA: TGTGCCACCAGCAGAGATAAAGGAGGACCTGGGGAGACCCAGTACTTC.

The chain uses TRBV4-3 and TRBJ1-5, with D possibly TRBD1 on 5 matching bases. The length of the CDR3 is 14 residues. The V end was cut by 0 bases, the J end by 6 bases, with 9 bases between. CDR1 is LGHNA and CDR2 is YSLEER in the germline V gene. The CDR3 reads CASSQDRRGQPQHF. CDR3 bases: TGCGCCAGCAGCCAAGATCGGAGGGGTCAGCCCCAGCATTTT.